What follows describes a single TCR beta chain. Some clones are missing from TCRdb's copy, which holds only in-frame ones; the method was immunoSEQ multiplex PCR. The sample yields around 170,000 clones, 85% to 90% seen once. This CDR3 region has 14 residues. The germline gives CDR1 GTSNPN, CDR2 SVGIG (reference sequence). V was pared by 4 bases and J by 2 bases, with 13 bases between. The data were taken from a study of control samples from healthy donors and cancer patients. Input material: blood. This TCR was sampled from a woman aged 45-65 years in good health. V usage is TRBV30 and J usage is TRBJ2-3; tentative D call: TRBD1 (5 bases). CDR3 sequence (DNA): TGTGCCTGGATGGGGCTTCGAGACACAGATACGCAGTATTTT. It translates to CAWMGLRDTDTQYF.